Given below is one T cell receptor beta chain in context. The target antigen is unknown. This specimen comes from a study of shared clonotypes between healthy human individuals. Overall study findings and caveats: Sequencing depth was predicted to influence how clonotypes are shared among donors. Generally, naive subsets came out with larger estimated richness than memory subsets. Clonotypes which were not shared had lower generation probabilities than clonotypes that all four donors shared.

About 30,000 T cell genomes (roughly 0.2 ug DNA) went into each sorted-subset replicate. Assay used: immunoSEQ multiplex PCR; TCRdb lists only in-frame clones, some missing. The sample has under 120,000 clones; 67% are singletons. This CDR3 has 16 amino acids. The TCR was taken from a woman aged 25 to 39 in good health. This rearrangement joins TRBV12-2 to TRBJ2-7; the table's D call of TRBD2 was not tested on the DNA. TRBV12-2 is designated a pseudogene. The material sequenced was memory CD8+ T cells sorted from blood. Subset indicated: CD45RO+ cells pooled with CCR7-negative TemRA cells. CDR3 DNA: TGTGCAAGTCGCTTAGTCGTAGAAAGAAGCTCCTACGAGCAGTACTTC. Translation gives CASRLVVERSSYEQYF.